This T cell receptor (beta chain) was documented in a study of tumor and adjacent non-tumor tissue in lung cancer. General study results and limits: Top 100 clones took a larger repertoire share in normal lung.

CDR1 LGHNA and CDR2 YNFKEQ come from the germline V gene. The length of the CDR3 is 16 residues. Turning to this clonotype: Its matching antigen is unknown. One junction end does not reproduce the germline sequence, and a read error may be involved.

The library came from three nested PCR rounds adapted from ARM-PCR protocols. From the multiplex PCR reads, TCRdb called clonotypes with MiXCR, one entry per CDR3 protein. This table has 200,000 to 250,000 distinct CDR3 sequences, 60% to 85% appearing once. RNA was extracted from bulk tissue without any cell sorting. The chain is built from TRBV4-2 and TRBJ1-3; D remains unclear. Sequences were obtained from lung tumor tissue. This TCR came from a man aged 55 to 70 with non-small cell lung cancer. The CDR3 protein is CASSQSQEVGGKTIYF. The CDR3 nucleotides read TGTGCCAGCAGCCAGTCTCAAGAAGTGGGAGGAAAGACCATATATTTT.